This TCR beta chain is from a study of CD4 T cells in relation to SARS-CoV-2 and coronaviruses. Across the whole study: Controls used an HIV-1 Nef peptide pool or no peptide. Whole-study findings and limits: Each donor contributed either pre-pandemic or post-infection samples, not both.

This CDR3 region has 22 residues. Trimming cost V 0 bases and J 2 bases; bases outside gene matches: 13. Germline values: CDR1 LGHNT, CDR2 FRNRAP. About this clone itself: Its specificity is unknown.

The unexposed donors gave CD4+ T cells in about 2011-2018, prior to COVID-19. After about 10 days of culture, CD4+ T cells were isolated. Cells permitting, SARS-CoV-2 S/N and four cold-coronavirus spikes were tested on unexposed-donor CD4+ T cells. Generated by immunoSEQ multiplex PCR, the TCRdb table keeps only in-frame clones and is missing some. The data contain 25,000 or so clones, around 82% of them singletons. This chain joins TRBV12-5 and TRBJ2-1; TRBD2 agrees at 16 bases. This TCR was recovered from a human donor in good health. The sequenced material came from CD4+ T cells from PBMCs, cultured in vitro. CDR3 residues: CASGLVRGTSGRAQSTYNEQFF. The CDR3 coding sequence is TGTGCTAGTGGTTTGGTACGCGGGACTAGCGGGAGGGCCCAGAGCACCTACAATGAGCAGTTCTTC. The whole variable domain, remainder taken from reference TRBV12-5 and TRBJ2-1, is DARVTQTPRHKVTEMGQEVTMRCQPILGHNTVFWYRQTMMQGLELLAYFRNRAPLDDSGMPKDRFSAEMPDATLATLKIQPSEPRDSAVYFCASGLVRGTSGRAQSTYNEQFFGPGTRLTVL.